This TCR beta chain derives from a study of cytomegalovirus exposure and HLA in healthy donors. This clone has a handful of counts. Antigen specificity is unknown. CDR3 size: 14 residues. Trimming cost V 4 bases and J 0 bases, with 9 bases left between them. Germline V gives CDR1 MNHNS, CDR2 SASEGT. Primers for the PCR totalled 60 Vbeta and 13 Jbeta. Only in-frame clones appear in the TCRdb table, and some are missing; sequencing was by immunoSEQ multiplex PCR. The data hold about 240,000 clones, with over 70% observed a single time. Study-wide results and caveats: Productive rates of about 87% or about 30% were seen for most TCR beta V segments in an earlier analysis. TCR beta sequences numbering under 20,000 were associated with HLA alleles at 0.05 false discovery rate in a later analysis.

This chain links TRBV6-1 with TRBJ2-5, with D perhaps TRBD1 (7 bases). This clonotype was sampled from a woman aged 55-70 years in good health and CMV-seropositive. Sequences were obtained from PBMCs. The chain's CDR3 is CASSAGGHQETQYF. The DNA for the CDR3 is TGTGCCAGCAGTGCAGGGGGGCACCAAGAGACCCAGTACTTC.